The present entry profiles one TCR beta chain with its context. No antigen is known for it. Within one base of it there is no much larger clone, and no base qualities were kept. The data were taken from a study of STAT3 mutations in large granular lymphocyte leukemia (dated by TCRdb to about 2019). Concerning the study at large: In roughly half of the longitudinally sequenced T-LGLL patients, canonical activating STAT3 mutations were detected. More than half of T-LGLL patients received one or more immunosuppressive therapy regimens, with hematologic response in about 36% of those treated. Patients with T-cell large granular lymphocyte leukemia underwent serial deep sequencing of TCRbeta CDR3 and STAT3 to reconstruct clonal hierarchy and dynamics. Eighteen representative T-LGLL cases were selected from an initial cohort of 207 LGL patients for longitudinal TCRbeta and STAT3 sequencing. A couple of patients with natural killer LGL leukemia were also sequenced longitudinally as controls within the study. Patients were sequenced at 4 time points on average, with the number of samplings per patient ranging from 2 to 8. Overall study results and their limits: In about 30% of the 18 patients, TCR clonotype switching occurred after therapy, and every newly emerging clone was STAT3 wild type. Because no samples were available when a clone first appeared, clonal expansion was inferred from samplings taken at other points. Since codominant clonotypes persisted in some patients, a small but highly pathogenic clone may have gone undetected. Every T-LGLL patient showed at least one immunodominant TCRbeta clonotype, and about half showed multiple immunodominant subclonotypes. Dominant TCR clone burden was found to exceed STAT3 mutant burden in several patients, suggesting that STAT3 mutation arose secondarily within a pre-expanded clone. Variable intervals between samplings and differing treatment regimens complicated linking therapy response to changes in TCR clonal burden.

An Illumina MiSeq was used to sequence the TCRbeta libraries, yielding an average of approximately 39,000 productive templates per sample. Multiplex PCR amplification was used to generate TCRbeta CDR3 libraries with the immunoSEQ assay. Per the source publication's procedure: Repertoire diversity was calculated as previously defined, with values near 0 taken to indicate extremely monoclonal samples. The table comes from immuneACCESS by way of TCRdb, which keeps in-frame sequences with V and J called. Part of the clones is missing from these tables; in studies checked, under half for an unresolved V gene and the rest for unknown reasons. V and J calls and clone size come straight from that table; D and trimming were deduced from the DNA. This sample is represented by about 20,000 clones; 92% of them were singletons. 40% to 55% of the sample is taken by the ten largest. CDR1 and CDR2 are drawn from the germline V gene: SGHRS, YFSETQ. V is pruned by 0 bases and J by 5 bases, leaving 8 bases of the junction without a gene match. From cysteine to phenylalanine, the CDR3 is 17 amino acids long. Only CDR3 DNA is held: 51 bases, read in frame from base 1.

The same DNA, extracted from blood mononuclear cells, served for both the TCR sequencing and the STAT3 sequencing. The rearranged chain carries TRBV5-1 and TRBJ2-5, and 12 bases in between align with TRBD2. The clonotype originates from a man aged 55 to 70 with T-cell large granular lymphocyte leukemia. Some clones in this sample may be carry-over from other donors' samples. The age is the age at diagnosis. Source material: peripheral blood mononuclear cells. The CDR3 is CASSLGLAGGPRETQYF. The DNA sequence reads TGCGCCAGCAGCTTGGGGCTAGCGGGAGGGCCAAGGGAGACCCAGTACTTC.